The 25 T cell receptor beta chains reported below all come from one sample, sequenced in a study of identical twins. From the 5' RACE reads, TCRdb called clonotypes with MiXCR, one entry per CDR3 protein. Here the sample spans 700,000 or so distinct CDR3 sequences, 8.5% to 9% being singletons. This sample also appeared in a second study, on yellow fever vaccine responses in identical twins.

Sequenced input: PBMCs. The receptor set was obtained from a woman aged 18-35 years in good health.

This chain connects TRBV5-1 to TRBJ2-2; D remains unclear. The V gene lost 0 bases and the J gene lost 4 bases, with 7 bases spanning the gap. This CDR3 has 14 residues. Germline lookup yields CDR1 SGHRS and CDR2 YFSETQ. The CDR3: CASSLDTFTGELFF. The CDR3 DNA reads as TGCGCCAGCAGCTTGGACACTTTCACCGGGGAGCTGTTTTTT.

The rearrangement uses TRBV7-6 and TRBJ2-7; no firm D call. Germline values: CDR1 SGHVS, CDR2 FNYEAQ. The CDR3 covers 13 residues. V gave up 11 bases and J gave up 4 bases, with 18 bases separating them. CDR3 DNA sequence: TGTGCCGGCCTTGGGCCCTCGTCATACGAGCAGTACTTC. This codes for CAGLGPSSYEQYF.

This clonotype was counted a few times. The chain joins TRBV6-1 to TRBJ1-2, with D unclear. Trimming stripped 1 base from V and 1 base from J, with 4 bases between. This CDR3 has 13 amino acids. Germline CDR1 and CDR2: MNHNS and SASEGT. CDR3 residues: CASSEGVNYGYTF. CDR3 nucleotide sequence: TGTGCCAGCAGTGAAGGGGTTAACTATGGCTACACCTTC.

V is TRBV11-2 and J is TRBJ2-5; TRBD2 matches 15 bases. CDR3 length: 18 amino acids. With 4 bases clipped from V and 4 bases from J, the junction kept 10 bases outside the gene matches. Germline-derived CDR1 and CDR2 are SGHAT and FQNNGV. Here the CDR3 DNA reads TGTGCCAGCAGCTGGGGACTAGCGGGGGGTGCCATGAGAGAGACCCAGTACTTC. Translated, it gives CASSWGLAGGAMRETQYF.

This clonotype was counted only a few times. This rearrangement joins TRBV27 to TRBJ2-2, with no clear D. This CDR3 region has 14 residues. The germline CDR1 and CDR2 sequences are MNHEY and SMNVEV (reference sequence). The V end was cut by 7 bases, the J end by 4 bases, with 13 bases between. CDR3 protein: CASIHRGFTGELFF. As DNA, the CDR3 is TGTGCCAGCATCCACCGAGGCTTCACCGGGGAGCTGTTTTTT.

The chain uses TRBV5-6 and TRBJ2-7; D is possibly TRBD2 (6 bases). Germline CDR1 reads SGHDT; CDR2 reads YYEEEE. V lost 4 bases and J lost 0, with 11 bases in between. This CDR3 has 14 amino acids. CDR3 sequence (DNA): TGTGCCAGCAGCCCGGGACTGCTCTCCTACGAGCAGTACTTC. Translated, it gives CASSPGLLSYEQYF.

The DNA for the CDR3 is TGCAGTGCTAAGGACCACGATTCCACAGTTTCACCCCTCCACTTT. This translates into CSAKDHDSTVSPLHF. The chain recombines TRBV20-1 with TRBJ1-6; D remains ambiguous. The germline V and J ends were trimmed by 4 bases and 9 bases, with 19 bases remaining between them. The CDR3 has 15 residues. In germline, CDR1 is DFQATT, CDR2 SNEGSKA (reference sequence).

This CDR3 reads CASSRFQDRGLNIQYF. For the CDR3, the DNA is TGTGCCAGCAGCCGATTCCAGGACAGGGGGTTGAACATTCAGTACTTC. The gene calls are TRBV4-2 and TRBJ2-4; 10 bases are shared with TRBD1. V was clipped by 4 bases and J by 7 bases; unmatched bases: 10. CDR1 and CDR2 (germline): LGHNA, YNFKEQ. The CDR3 extends over 16 amino acids.

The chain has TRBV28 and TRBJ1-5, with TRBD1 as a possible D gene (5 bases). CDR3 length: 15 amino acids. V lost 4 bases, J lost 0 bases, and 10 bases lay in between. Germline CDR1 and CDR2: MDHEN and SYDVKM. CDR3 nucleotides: TGTGCCAGCAGTTCCAGGGTGCGTAGCAATCAGCCCCAGCATTTT. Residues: CASSSRVRSNQPQHF.

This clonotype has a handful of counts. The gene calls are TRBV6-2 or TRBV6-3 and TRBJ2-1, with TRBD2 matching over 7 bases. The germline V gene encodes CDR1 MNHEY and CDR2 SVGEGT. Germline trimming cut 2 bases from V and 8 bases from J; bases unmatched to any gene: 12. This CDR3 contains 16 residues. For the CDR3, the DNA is TGTGCCAGCAGTTACCCTGCTACACTAGCGATGGATGAGCAGTTCTTC. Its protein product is CASSYPATLAMDEQFF.

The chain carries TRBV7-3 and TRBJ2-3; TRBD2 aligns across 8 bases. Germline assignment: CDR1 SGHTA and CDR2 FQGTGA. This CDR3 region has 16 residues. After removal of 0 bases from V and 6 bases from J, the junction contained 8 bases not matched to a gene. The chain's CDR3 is CASSLTLGLVGDTQYF. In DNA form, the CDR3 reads TGTGCCAGCAGCTTAACACTGGGACTAGTGGGGGATACGCAGTATTTT. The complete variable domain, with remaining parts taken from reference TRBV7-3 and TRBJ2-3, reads GAGVSQTPSNKVTEKGKYVELRCDPISGHTALYWYRQSLGQGPEFLIYFQGTGAADDSGLPNDRFFAVRPEGSVSTLKIQRTERGDSAVYLCASSLTLGLVGDTQYFGPGTRLTVL.

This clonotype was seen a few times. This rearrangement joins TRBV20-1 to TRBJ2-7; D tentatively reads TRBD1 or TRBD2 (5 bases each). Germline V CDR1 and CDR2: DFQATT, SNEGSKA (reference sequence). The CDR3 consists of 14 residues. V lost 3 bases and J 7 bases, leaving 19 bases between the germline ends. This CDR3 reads CSASYGASTWEQYF. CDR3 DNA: TGCAGTGCTAGCTACGGGGCCTCTACGTGGGAGCAGTACTTC.

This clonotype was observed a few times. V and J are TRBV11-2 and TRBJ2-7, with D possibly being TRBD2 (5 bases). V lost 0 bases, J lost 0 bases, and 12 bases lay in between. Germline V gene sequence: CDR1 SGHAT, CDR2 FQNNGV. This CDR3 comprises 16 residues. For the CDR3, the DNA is TGTGCCAGCAGCTTAGACCCGGGATGGGTCTCCTACGAGCAGTACTTC. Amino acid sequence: CASSLDPGWVSYEQYF.

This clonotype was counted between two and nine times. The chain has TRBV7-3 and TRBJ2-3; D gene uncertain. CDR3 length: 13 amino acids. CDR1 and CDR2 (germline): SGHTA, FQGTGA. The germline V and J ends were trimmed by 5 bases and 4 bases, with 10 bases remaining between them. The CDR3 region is CASSPGHADTQYF. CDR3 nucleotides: TGTGCCAGCAGCCCGGGCCATGCAGATACGCAGTATTTT.

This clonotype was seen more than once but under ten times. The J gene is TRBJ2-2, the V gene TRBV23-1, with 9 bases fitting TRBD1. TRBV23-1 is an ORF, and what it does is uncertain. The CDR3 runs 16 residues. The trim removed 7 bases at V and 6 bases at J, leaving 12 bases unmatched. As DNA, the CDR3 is TGCGCCAGCAAACGTGCCGGGACAGGGAAAGCCGGGGAGCTGTTTTTT. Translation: CASKRAGTGKAGELFF.

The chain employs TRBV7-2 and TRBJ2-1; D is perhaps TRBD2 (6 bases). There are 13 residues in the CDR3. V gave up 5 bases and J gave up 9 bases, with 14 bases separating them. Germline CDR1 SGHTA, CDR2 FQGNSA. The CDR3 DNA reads TGTGCCAGCAGCGATAGGCGGGATAGTGAGCAGTTCTTC. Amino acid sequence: CASSDRRDSEQFF.

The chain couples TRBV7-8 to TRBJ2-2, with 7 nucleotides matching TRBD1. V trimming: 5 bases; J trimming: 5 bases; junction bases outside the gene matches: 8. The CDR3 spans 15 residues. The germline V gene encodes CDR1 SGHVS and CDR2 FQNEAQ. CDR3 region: CASSRGTVRTGELFF. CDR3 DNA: TGTGCCAGCAGCCGAGGGACAGTCAGGACCGGGGAGCTGTTTTTT.

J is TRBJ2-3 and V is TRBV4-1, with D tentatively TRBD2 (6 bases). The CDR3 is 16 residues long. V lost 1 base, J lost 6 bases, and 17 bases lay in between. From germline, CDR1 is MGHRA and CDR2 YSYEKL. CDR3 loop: CASSQGFGGTGDTQYF. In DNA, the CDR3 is TGCGCCAGCAGCCAAGGTTTCGGCGGGACCGGGGATACGCAGTATTTT.

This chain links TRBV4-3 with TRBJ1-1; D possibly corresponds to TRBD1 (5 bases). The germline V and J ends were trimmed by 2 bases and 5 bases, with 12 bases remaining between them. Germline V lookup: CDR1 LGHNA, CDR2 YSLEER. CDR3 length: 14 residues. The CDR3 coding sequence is TGCGCCAGCAGCCAAACTACGGGGGGAACTGAAGCTTTCTTT. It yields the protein CASSQTTGGTEAFF.

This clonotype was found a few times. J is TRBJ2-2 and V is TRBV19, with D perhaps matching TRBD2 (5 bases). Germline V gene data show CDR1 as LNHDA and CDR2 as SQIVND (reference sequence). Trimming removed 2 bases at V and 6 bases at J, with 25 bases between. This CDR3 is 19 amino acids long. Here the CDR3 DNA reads TGTGCCAGTAGTATACCTCCTCTGTTGCAGGCCGGGGTATCCGGGGAGCTGTTTTTT. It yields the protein CASSIPPLLQAGVSGELFF.

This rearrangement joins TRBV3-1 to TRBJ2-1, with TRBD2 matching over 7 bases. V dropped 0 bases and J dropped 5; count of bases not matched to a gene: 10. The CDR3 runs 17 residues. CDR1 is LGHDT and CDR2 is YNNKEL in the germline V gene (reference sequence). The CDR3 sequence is CASSQDLWGGSNNEQFF. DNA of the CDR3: TGTGCCAGCAGCCAAGATTTATGGGGGGGGTCCAACAATGAGCAGTTCTTC.

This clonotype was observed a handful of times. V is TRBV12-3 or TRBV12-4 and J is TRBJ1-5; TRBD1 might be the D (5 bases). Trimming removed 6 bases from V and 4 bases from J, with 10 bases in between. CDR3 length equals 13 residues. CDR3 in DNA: TGTGCCAGCAGGGTGGCAGGGAATCAGCCCCAGCATTTT. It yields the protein CASRVAGNQPQHF.

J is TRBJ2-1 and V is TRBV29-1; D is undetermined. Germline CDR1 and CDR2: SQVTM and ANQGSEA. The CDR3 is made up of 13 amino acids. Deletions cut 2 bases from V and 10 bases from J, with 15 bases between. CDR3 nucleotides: TGCAGCGTTGAATTGGGTGTCGCGACCGAGCAGTTCTTC. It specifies CSVELGVATEQFF.

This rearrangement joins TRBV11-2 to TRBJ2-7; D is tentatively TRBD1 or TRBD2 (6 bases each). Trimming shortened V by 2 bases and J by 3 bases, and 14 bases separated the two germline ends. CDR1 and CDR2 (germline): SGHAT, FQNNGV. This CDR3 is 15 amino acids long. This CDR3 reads CASSLIIGGIYEQYF. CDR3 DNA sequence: TGTGCCAGCAGCTTAATCATAGGGGGGATCTACGAGCAGTACTTC.

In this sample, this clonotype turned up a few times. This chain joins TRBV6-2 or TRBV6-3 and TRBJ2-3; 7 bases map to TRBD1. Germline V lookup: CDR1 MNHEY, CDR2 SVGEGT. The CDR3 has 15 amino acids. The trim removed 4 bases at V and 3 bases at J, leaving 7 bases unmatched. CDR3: CASSFPPGGTDTQYF. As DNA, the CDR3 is TGTGCCAGCAGTTTCCCGCCAGGGGGAACAGATACGCAGTATTTT.